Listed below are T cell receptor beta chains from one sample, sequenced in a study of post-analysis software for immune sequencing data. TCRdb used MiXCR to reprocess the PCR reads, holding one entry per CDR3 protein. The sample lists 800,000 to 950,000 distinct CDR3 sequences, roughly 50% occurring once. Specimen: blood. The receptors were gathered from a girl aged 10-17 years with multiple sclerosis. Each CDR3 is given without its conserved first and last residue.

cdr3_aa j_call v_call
ASTKVLGGMNTEAF TRBJ1-1 TRBV5-1
SAENSGRGTDTQY TRBJ2-3 TRBV20-1
SVGVSGEQY TRBJ2-7 TRBV29-1
ATSRDGTSGTRNEQF TRBJ2-1 TRBV15
SVLASAYEQY TRBJ2-7 TRBV29-1
ATSREVRDGQETQY TRBJ2-5 TRBV15
ASSALAGVPTDTQY TRBJ2-3 TRBV7-2
SVGQTSTDTQY TRBJ2-3 TRBV29-1
SASFLAGGRGTDTQY TRBJ2-3 TRBV20-1
SVQRASGEQY TRBJ2-7 TRBV29-1
SARGPGLVEYEQF TRBJ2-1 TRBV20-1
ASSLDRVTEAF TRBJ1-1 TRBV18
ASSFGVTDLYGYT TRBJ1-2 TRBV12-3/TRBV12-4
ASSQGTASYEQY TRBJ2-7 TRBV4-1
ASIPWTEAFEQY TRBJ2-7 TRBV5-1
ASSQEVRRGVYKDTQY TRBJ2-3 TRBV4-2
ASSFHGTGVSYEQY TRBJ2-7 TRBV5-1
SARLAGGPDNKNIQY TRBJ2-4 TRBV20-1
ASSLRHGSQETQY TRBJ2-5 TRBV3-1
SASRQRGVTDTQY TRBJ2-3 TRBV20-1